Given below is one T cell receptor (beta chain) in context. Production of TCR beta cDNA used around 0.45 ug total RNA together with a constant-region primer. What produced the TCR beta libraries was three nested multiplex PCR rounds using slightly modified ARM-PCR. Two initial PCR rounds of roughly 10 cycles each paired TRBV1-TRBV30 forward primers with a C-beta reverse primer. TCRdb reanalysed the multiplex PCR reads using MiXCR and keeps one entry per CDR3 protein. Of roughly 120,000 distinct CDR3 sequences listed, 60% to 80% are singletons. This entry comes from a study of tumor-infiltrating lymphocytes in primary liver carcinoma. The CDR3 runs 13 residues. Germline lookup yields CDR1 SQVTM and CDR2 ANQGSEA. Trimming took 4 bases from V and 4 from J, leaving 10 bases between them. The source material, about 18-31 mg of unsorted bulk tissue, was used to co-extract RNA and DNA.

This chain joins TRBV29-1 and TRBJ1-4; no clear D gene. The sequence was obtained from a woman aged 60-75 years with primary liver carcinoma and hepatitis B virus infection. The material sequenced was liver tumor tissue from sampling region 3. Specified subset: tumor region T3, left-lateral pole. The CDR3 loop reads CSVGNMGNEKLFF. CDR3 DNA: TGCAGCGTTGGGAACATGGGTAATGAAAAACTGTTTTTT.